A single sample is the source of the 20 T cell receptor beta chains below, sequenced in a study of T cell changes during pregnancy in multiple sclerosis. TCRdb's table, derived via immunoSEQ multiplex PCR, lists solely in-frame clones and lacks some. Of roughly 51,000 clones listed, roughly 94% were seen once; the top ten hold 5.5%. The sequenced sample was CD8+ T cells from peripheral blood mononuclear cells, obtained before pregnancy. Receptors were obtained from a female donor with multiple sclerosis, enrolled in a pregnancy study.

This clone was seen only once. This rearrangement joins TRBV9 to TRBJ1-2, with TRBD1 matching over 7 bases. With V trimmed by 0 bases and J by 4 bases, 9 bases remained unmatched. CDR3 length equals 16 residues. CDR1 is SGDLS and CDR2 is YYNGEE in the germline V gene. CDR3 loop: CASSVGNRGLGYGYTF. The CDR3 DNA reads as TGTGCCAGCAGCGTAGGGAACAGGGGACTGGGCTATGGCTACACCTTC.

V usage is TRBV6-1 and J usage is TRBJ1-1, with 7 nucleotides matching TRBD1. The trim removed 8 bases at V and 4 bases at J, leaving 7 bases unmatched. There are 13 residues in the CDR3. Germline loops: CDR1 MNHNS, CDR2 SASEGT. The CDR3 DNA reads TGTGCCAGCTATGAGACAGGGCCCACTGAAGCTTTCTTT. The encoded protein is CASYETGPTEAFF.

The V and J genes are TRBV7-9 and TRBJ1-1; maybe TRBD1 (6 bases). Germline CDR1 SEHNR, CDR2 FQNEAQ (reference sequence). Deletions cut 4 bases from V and 0 bases from J, with 15 bases between. The CDR3 consists of 16 residues. In DNA form, the CDR3 reads TGTGCCAGCAGCTCCCCATTGGACAGCTTGAACACTGAAGCTTTCTTT. It encodes CASSSPLDSLNTEAFF.

The chain employs TRBV29-1 and TRBJ2-4; D ambiguous. In germline, CDR1 is SQVTM, CDR2 ANQGSEA. Deletions cut 1 base from V and 4 bases from J, with 8 bases between. CDR3 length: 13 amino acids. The chain's CDR3 is CSVEGLQKNIQYF. The CDR3 DNA follows: TGCAGCGTTGAAGGGTTGCAGAAAAACATTCAGTACTTC.

This rearrangement joins TRBV5-1 to TRBJ2-2; TRBD1 agrees at 8 bases. Trimming took 1 base from V and 6 from J; bases not matched to a gene: 8. The V gene's germline CDR1 is SGHRS and CDR2 YFSETQ. This CDR3 is 16 amino acids long. The CDR3 DNA reads TGCGCCAGCAGCTTGACTCGACAGGGGATTTCCGGGGAGCTGTTTTTT. Residues: CASSLTRQGISGELFF. The full variable domain, with the rest looked up from reference TRBV5-1 and TRBJ2-2, is KAGVTQTPRYLIKTRGQQVTLSCSPISGHRSVSWYQQTPGQGLQFLFEYFSETQRNKGNFPGRFSGRQFSNSRSEMNVSTLELGDSALYLCASSLTRQGISGELFFGEGSRLTVL.

This chain links TRBV9 with TRBJ2-7, with 10 bases that match TRBD1. The trim removed 0 bases at V and 7 bases at J, leaving 4 bases unmatched. CDR3 size: 14 residues. Per the germline V gene, CDR1 is SGDLS and CDR2 is YYNGEE. CDR3 sequence reads: CASSVGRTGGEQYF. The CDR3 bases are TGTGCCAGCAGCGTAGGCCGGACAGGGGGTGAGCAGTACTTC.

The chain uses TRBV14 and TRBJ2-5; 10 bases fit TRBD2. With 0 bases clipped from V and 1 base from J, the junction kept 5 bases outside the gene matches. CDR3 length equals 17 residues. From germline, CDR1 is SGHDN and CDR2 FVKESK. The CDR3 loop reads CASSQEASGSLQETQYF. The CDR3 DNA is TGTGCCAGCAGCCAAGAAGCTAGCGGGAGCCTCCAAGAGACCCAGTACTTC. Complete variable domain (other parts from reference TRBV14 and TRBJ2-5): EAGVTQFPSHSVIEKGQTVTLRCDPISGHDNLYWYRRVMGKEIKFLLHFVKESKQDESGMPNNRFLAERTGGTYSTLKVQPAELEDSGVYFCASSQEASGSLQETQYFGPGTRLLVL.

This chain connects TRBV4-1 to TRBJ2-3; D possibly corresponds to TRBD2 (6 bases). CDR3 size: 15 residues. Deletions cut 1 base from V and 4 bases from J, with 12 bases between. Germline loops: CDR1 MGHRA, CDR2 YSYEKL. The CDR3 region is CASSQGPSGADTQYF. The CDR3 bases are TGCGCCAGCAGCCAAGGGCCTTCGGGGGCAGATACGCAGTATTTT.

The chain recombines TRBV11-2 with TRBJ2-7; 11 bases are shared with TRBD2. The germline gives CDR1 SGHAT, CDR2 FQNNGV. Trimming removed 1 base from V and 1 base from J; junction bases left unmatched: 6. This CDR3 has 17 residues. CDR3 DNA: TGTGCCAGCAGCTTAGTTGGGACTAGCGGTCCTTCCTACGAGCAGTACTTC. This sequence encodes CASSLVGTSGPSYEQYF.

The gene calls are TRBV28 and TRBJ1-1; 8 nucleotides agree with TRBD1. The V segment lost 7 bases and the J segment 3 bases; nucleotides outside the gene matches: 10. The CDR3 runs 15 residues. The germline V gene encodes CDR1 MDHEN and CDR2 SYDVKM. The CDR3 loop is CASINPRTGYTEAFF. The CDR3 DNA sequence: TGTGCCAGCATCAATCCTCGGACAGGGTACACTGAAGCTTTCTTT.

This clone was observed a single time. The CDR3 coding sequence is TGTGCCAGCAGCTTAGCGAGACTAGCGGGAGACGGGCAGTACTTC. Translation: CASSLARLAGDGQYF. V gene TRBV7-8 combines with J gene TRBJ2-7, with 12 bases lining up with TRBD2. The CDR3 extends over 15 amino acids. Per germline, CDR1 SGHVS and CDR2 FQNEAQ. Germline trimming cut 0 bases from V and 9 bases from J; bases unmatched to any gene: 6.

The V gene is TRBV30, the J gene TRBJ2-6; D ambiguous. V lost 2 bases to trimming and J lost 4 bases, with 6 bases between them. CDR3 length equals 13 residues. From germline, CDR1 is GTSNPN and CDR2 SVGIG (reference sequence). The CDR3 sequence is CAWSHMGANVLTF. The CDR3 DNA reads as TGTGCCTGGAGTCACATGGGGGCCAACGTCCTGACTTTC.

The genes are TRBV11-2 and TRBJ2-3; TRBD2 agrees at 13 bases. After removal of 1 base from V and 0 bases from J, the junction contained 4 bases not matched to a gene. The germline CDR1 and CDR2 sequences are SGHAT and FQNNGV. The length of the CDR3 is 18 residues. CDR3 nucleotides: TGTGCCAGCAGCTTAGGCCTACTAGCGGGAGGGAGCACAGATACGCAGTATTTT. Translating it yields CASSLGLLAGGSTDTQYF.

J is TRBJ2-7 and V is TRBV4-2, with 11 bases identical to TRBD2. From germline, CDR1 is LGHNA and CDR2 YNFKEQ. The J segment lost 0 bases and the V segment lost 5 bases, leaving 3 bases of the junction unmatched. This CDR3 spans 15 amino acids. The DNA for the CDR3 is TGTGCCAGCAGCGGTACTAGCGGGAGCTCCTACGAGCAGTACTTC. It yields the protein CASSGTSGSSYEQYF.

CDR3: CASSHYAGGSGYTF. Here the CDR3 DNA reads TGTGCCAGCAGCCATTATGCAGGGGGCAGTGGCTACACCTTC. The rearrangement links TRBV5-6 to TRBJ1-2, with 8 bases that match TRBD1. CDR1 SGHDT and CDR2 YYEEEE come from the germline V gene. V lost 4 bases, J lost 7 bases, and 9 bases stayed unmatched. CDR3 length: 14 residues.

The chain has TRBV25-1 and TRBJ2-6, with D hard to call. This CDR3 contains 16 residues. Germline V gene lookup returns CDR1 MGHDK and CDR2 SYGVNS. Deletions cut 1 base from V and 3 bases from J, with 10 bases between. The CDR3 reads CASSELYSRGANVLTF. CDR3 sequence (DNA): TGTGCCAGCAGTGAATTGTACAGCCGTGGGGCCAACGTCCTGACTTTC.

This clone came up once. The genes are TRBV27 and TRBJ2-7, with 8 nucleotides matching TRBD2. CDR3 length: 16 amino acids. The V gene end was trimmed by 2 bases and the J gene end by 4 bases; junction bases not matched to a gene: 10. Germline assignment: CDR1 MNHEY and CDR2 SMNVEV (reference sequence). The DNA of the CDR3 is TGTGCCAGCAGTTTAACGGGAGGGCTTTTTGCTTACGAGCAGTACTTC. Encoded protein: CASSLTGGLFAYEQYF.

The chain recombines TRBV19 with TRBJ1-1, with 9 positions matching TRBD1. The CDR3 runs to 13 residues. With 8 bases clipped from V and 11 bases from J, the junction kept 12 bases outside the gene matches. Germline V gene lookup returns CDR1 LNHDA and CDR2 SQIVND (reference sequence). The CDR3 here is CASGVGTGNLAFF. CDR3 bases: TGTGCCAGTGGAGTTGGGACAGGGAATTTGGCTTTCTTT.

The chain carries TRBV2 and TRBJ2-2; D possibly corresponds to TRBD2 (6 bases). Trimming took off 7 bases at V and 0 bases at J, with 9 bases between the two ends. The CDR3 spans 14 residues. The germline gives CDR1 SNHLY, CDR2 FYNNEI. The CDR3 DNA reads as TGTGCCAGCATGGAGGGACCGAACACCGGGGAGCTGTTTTTT. Translated, it gives CASMEGPNTGELFF.

In its sample, this clone was seen a few times. The chain joins TRBV6-1 to TRBJ2-7; TRBD1 agrees at 8 bases. CDR3 size: 13 residues. J gave up 3 bases and V 3 bases, and 1 base lay outside the gene matches. Germline lookup yields CDR1 MNHNS and CDR2 SASEGT. The CDR3 protein is CASSDRGLYEQYF. For the CDR3, the DNA is TGTGCCAGCAGTGACAGGGGGCTCTACGAGCAGTACTTC.